A single sample gave rise to the 16 T cell receptor beta chains below, sequenced in a study of blood T cells in healthy people across ages. For the second PCR, which ran for about 6 to 11 cycles, a sample-barcoded 5' primer and a J-beta primer mix were used. TCRdb ran MiXCR on the 5' RACE reads and lists one entry per CDR3 protein. Altogether over 600,000 distinct CDR3 sequences are present, approximately 60% being singletons, with the ten largest covering roughly 24%. The source material was blood. The source of these receptors is a man between 40 and 49 years old in good health.

The chain joins TRBV6-2 or TRBV6-3 to TRBJ2-5; perhaps TRBD2 as D (6 bases). V lost 2 bases and J 3 bases, leaving 13 bases between the germline ends. Germline-derived CDR1 and CDR2 are MNHEY and SVGEGT. The CDR3 is 15 amino acids. DNA of the CDR3: TGTGCCAGCAGTTACCAGCGACTAGTCAAAGAGACCCAGTACTTC. Its translation is CASSYQRLVKETQYF.

The chain employs TRBV10-3 and TRBJ2-1; 13 bases agree with TRBD2. The germline CDR1 and CDR2 sequences are ENHRY and SYGVKD. The CDR3 consists of 15 residues. V shed 4 bases, J shed 7 bases, and the junction held 4 bases outside the gene matches. CDR3 coding DNA: TGTGCCATCAGTGTGGGGGGACTAGCGGGGAATGAGCAGTTCTTC. Amino acids: CAISVGGLAGNEQFF.

The chain couples TRBV4-2 to TRBJ2-7; TRBD2 is a possible D gene (6 bases). Trimming removed 2 bases from V and 4 bases from J, with 12 bases in between. Germline V lookup: CDR1 LGHNA, CDR2 YNFKEQ. This CDR3 has 14 amino acids. CDR3 nucleotide sequence: TGTGCCAGCAGCCAAACGGATGGGGGGTACGAGCAGTACTTC. Its translation is CASSQTDGGYEQYF.

V gene TRBV9 combines with J gene TRBJ2-3; 7 nucleotides align to TRBD2. The CDR3 consists of 15 residues. The germline V gene has CDR1 SGDLS and CDR2 YYNGEE. Losses at the gene ends were 0 bases for V and 3 bases for J; bases not matched to a gene: 4. The CDR3 bases are TGTGCCAGCAGCGTAGCCGGGGGGATTACAGATACGCAGTATTTT. Protein: CASSVAGGITDTQYF.

This chain links TRBV5-1 with TRBJ2-3; D not resolved. CDR1 SGHRS and CDR2 YFSETQ come from the germline V gene. V shed 10 bases and J shed 4 bases, with 13 bases lying between them. This CDR3 has 12 amino acids. The CDR3 loop is CAFPTGPDTQYF. The DNA for the CDR3 is TGCGCCTTCCCGACCGGCCCAGATACGCAGTATTTT.

As to this clonotype: The junction and the germline gene differ at one end; a read error may be behind it. V gene TRBV19 combines with J gene TRBJ1-6; D is unclear. This CDR3 is built from 13 residues. Germline loops: CDR1 LNHDA, CDR2 SQIVND (reference sequence). The DNA for the CDR3 is TGTGCCAGTCGAGAGACTGGTAATTCGCCCCTCCACTTT. Its protein is CASRETGNSPLHF.

The chain carries TRBV6-2 or TRBV6-3 and TRBJ1-2; 8 nucleotides match TRBD1. J was trimmed by 2 bases and V by 7 bases; bases with no gene match: 9. Germline lookup yields CDR1 MNHEY and CDR2 SVGEGT. This CDR3 has 15 amino acids. The CDR3 region is CASTRQGTVNYGYTF. The CDR3 region has the DNA TGTGCCAGCACCCGACAGGGGACGGTGAACTATGGCTACACCTTC.

The rearrangement links TRBV7-3 to TRBJ2-3; 10 bases match TRBD1. The CDR3 loop spans 15 amino acids. V was pared by 4 bases and J by 1 base, with 2 bases of the junction left unmatched. Germline V lookup: CDR1 SGHTA, CDR2 FQGTGA. The chain's CDR3 is CASSWTGGRTDTQYF. The CDR3 DNA reads as TGTGCCAGCAGCTGGACAGGGGGACGCACAGATACGCAGTATTTT.

The chain employs TRBV2 and TRBJ2-1; D call uncertain. Trimming took off 7 bases at V and 0 bases at J, with 4 bases between the two ends. Germline CDR1 and CDR2: SNHLY and FYNNEI. The CDR3 spans 12 residues. The DNA of the CDR3 is TGTGCCAGCACCGACTCCTACAATGAGCAGTTCTTC. It translates to CASTDSYNEQFF.

The DNA of the CDR3 is TGTGCCAGCAGTTTATACGGAGGGGCCAGACAGGGCTACACCTTC. Residues: CASSLYGGARQGYTF. The chain has TRBV27 and TRBJ1-2; perhaps TRBD1 as D (5 bases). This CDR3 has 15 amino acids. Germline loops: CDR1 MNHEY, CDR2 SMNVEV (reference sequence). V lost 1 base and J lost 8, with 17 bases in between.

V and J are TRBV6-1 and TRBJ1-1, with TRBD1 matching over 7 bases. The CDR3 has 14 amino acids. Germline CDR1 and CDR2: MNHNS and SASEGT. V trimming: 6 bases; J trimming: 4 bases; junction bases outside the gene matches: 8. CDR3 sequence: CASRSDRSGTEAFF. The CDR3 coding sequence is TGTGCCAGCAGGTCGGACAGGTCAGGCACTGAAGCTTTCTTT.

This clonotype has just a few counts. The chain carries TRBV2 and TRBJ1-2, with 7 bases that match TRBD1. This CDR3 spans 14 amino acids. V trimming: 6 bases; J trimming: 7 bases; junction bases outside the gene matches: 11. Germline V gene sequence: CDR1 SNHLY, CDR2 FYNNEI. CDR3 coding DNA: TGTGCCAGCAGGGACAGGCTGCAGGGTGTTGGCTACACCTTC. It codes for CASRDRLQGVGYTF. Together with reference TRBV2 and TRBJ1-2, the CDR3 gives the full variable domain: EPEVTQTPSHQVTQMGQEVILRCVPISNHLYFYWYRQILGQKVEFLVSFYNNEISEKSEIFDDQFSVERPDGSNFTLKIRSTKLEDSAMYFCASRDRLQGVGYTFGSGTRLTVV.

J is TRBJ2-3 and V is TRBV7-2; 9 bases map to TRBD2. The germline V gene encodes CDR1 SGHTA and CDR2 FQGNSA. This CDR3 contains 17 residues. V shed 5 bases, J shed 4 bases, and the junction held 13 bases outside the gene matches. CDR3 sequence reads: CASSQDEGAGGPDTQYF. CDR3 in DNA: TGTGCCAGCAGCCAAGATGAGGGGGCGGGGGGGCCAGATACGCAGTATTTT.

This chain uses TRBV12-3 or TRBV12-4 with TRBJ1-6; 7 positions match TRBD1. The CDR3 sequence is 16 residues long. V trimming: 5 bases; J trimming: 0 bases; junction bases outside the gene matches: 4. The CDR3 nucleotides read TGTGCCAGCAGTCGGACAGGTCCCTCCTATAATTCACCCCTCCACTTT. It codes for CASSRTGPSYNSPLHF.

The chain uses TRBV3-1 and TRBJ2-6; weak D call: TRBD2 (6 bases). The CDR3 spans 18 residues. The V end was cut by 4 bases, the J end by 0 bases, with 16 bases between. Germline-derived CDR1 and CDR2 are LGHDT and YNNKEL (reference sequence). Written as DNA, the CDR3 is TGTGCCAGCAGCCTGCTCGGAGGGACCGACTCTGGGGCCAACGTCCTGACTTTC. Translating it yields CASSLLGGTDSGANVLTF.

Only a few counts were recorded for this clonotype. This chain uses TRBV5-1 with TRBJ2-3; possible D gene TRBD2, 6 bases. From germline, CDR1 is SGHRS and CDR2 YFSETQ. The CDR3 is 13 amino acids. V was cut by 7 bases and J by 0 bases, with 9 bases left in between. CDR3: CASSGTSTDTQYF. The CDR3 DNA sequence: TGCGCCAGCTCCGGGACTAGCACAGATACGCAGTATTTT.